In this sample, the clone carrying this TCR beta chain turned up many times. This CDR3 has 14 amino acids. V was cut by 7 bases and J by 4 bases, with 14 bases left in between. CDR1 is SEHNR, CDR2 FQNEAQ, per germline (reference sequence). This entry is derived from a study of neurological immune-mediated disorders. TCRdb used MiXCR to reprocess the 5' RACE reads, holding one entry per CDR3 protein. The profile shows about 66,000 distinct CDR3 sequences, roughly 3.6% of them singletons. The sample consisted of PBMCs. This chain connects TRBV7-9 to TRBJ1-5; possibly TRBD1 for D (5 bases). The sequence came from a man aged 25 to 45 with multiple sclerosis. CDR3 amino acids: CASNPPGGNQPQHF. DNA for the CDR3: TGTGCCAGCAACCCTCCCGGGGGGAATCAGCCCCAGCATTTT.